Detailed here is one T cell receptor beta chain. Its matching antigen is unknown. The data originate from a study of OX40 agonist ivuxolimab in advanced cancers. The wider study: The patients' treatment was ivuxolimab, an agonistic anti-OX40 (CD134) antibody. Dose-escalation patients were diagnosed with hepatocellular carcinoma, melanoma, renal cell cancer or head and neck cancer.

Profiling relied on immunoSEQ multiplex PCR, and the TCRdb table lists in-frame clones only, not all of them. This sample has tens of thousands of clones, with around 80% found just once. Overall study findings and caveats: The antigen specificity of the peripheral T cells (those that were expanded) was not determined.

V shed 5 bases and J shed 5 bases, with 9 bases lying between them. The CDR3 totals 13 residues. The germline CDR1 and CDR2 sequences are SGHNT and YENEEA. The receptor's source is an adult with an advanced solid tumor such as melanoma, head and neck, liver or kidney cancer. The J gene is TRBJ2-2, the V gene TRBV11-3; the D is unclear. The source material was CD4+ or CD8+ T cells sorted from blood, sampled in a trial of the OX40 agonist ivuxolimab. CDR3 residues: CASSEGRTGELFF. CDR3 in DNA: TGTGCCAGCAGCGAAGGGCGAACCGGGGAGCTGTTTTTT.